This record looks at one T cell receptor beta chain sequence and its context. Its antigen is still unknown. Investigators isolated RNA and reverse transcribed it into cDNA to act as the sequencing template. Repertoires were generated with immunoSEQ multiplex PCR, while TCRdb's copy carries only in-frame clones and drops some. Of tens of thousands of clones in the sample, around 71% were seen once. Treatment reported: oral pan-JAK inhibitor, 5-10 mg twice daily. The data are from a study of CD8+ T cells in alopecia areata. With 2 bases removed from V and 4 bases from J, the gap between germline ends came to 12 bases. The CDR3 covers 15 residues. Germline CDR1 is LNHNV and CDR2 is YYDKDF (reference sequence). Findings and limits, study-wide: It was less clear whether patients shared TCRs than it was in mice, possibly because of HLA.

The clonotype comes from a human donor with alopecia areata. The chain carries TRBV15 and TRBJ2-1; no definite D call. The material sequenced was CD8+ T cells sorted from blood, taken around week 46, from a patient treated with tofacitinib. The CDR3 is CATSRTPDGYNEQFF. The CDR3 region has the DNA TGTGCCACCAGCAGAACACCTGACGGTTACAATGAGCAGTTCTTC.